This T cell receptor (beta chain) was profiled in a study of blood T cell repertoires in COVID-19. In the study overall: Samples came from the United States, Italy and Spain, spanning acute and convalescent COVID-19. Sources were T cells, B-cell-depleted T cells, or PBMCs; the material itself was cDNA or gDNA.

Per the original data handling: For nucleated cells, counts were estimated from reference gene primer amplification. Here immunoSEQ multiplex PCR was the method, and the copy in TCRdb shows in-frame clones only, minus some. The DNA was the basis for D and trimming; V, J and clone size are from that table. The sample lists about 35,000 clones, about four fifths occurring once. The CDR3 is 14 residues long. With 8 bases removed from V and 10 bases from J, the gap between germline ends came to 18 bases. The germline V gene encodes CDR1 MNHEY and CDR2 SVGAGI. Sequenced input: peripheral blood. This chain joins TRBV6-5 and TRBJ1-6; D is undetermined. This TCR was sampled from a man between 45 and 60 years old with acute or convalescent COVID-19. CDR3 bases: TGTGCCAGCCGGGGAGAGGGCACGAGGTCACCCCTCCACTTT. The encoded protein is CASRGEGTRSPLHF.